Sequencing of this T cell receptor (beta chain) was carried out in a study of blood T cells in healthy people across ages (dated by TCRdb to about 2015). Describing the broader study: Template switching captured roughly one uniquely barcoded TCR beta cDNA molecule per two T cells in model experiments. The study analyzed two additional independent replicas of 1 million unique cDNA reads from the same blood draw for two donors, one aged 18 to 29 and one aged 80 or older. The donors were split into four age groups: young (average 16 years), middle-aged (39), aged (roughly 60) and long-lived (roughly 86). The study measured age-related changes in TCR beta repertoire diversity using deep sequencing normalized with unique cDNA molecular identifiers. To avoid experimental bias, donors of different ages were spread randomly across the sequencing lanes.

Library generation was performed with 5' RACE. Reads for this sample came from an Illumina HiSeq 2500. A second PCR of 7 to 11 cycles was run with a J-beta primer mix and a sample-barcoded 5' primer. A template-switch 5' adaptor carrying 12 random nucleotides introduced a unique molecular identifier onto each TCR beta cDNA molecule. Each sample yielded at least 2.5 million CDR3-containing paired-end reads. All of the RNA was converted into first-strand cDNA using the Mint cDNA synthesis kit, with a TRBC-specific oligonucleotide serving as the primer. All cDNA was treated with uracil-DNA glycosylase and then went through a first 18-cycle PCR with the universal primers M1SS and BC2_uni_R. The original methods were these. Each sample was normalized by randomly selecting 1 million high-quality reads, each carrying a distinct molecular identifier. Instead of being binned into consensus sequences, reads that shared molecular identifiers were thrown out. MiTCR, set to a Q25 quality threshold and the strictest error-elimination algorithm, was used for CDR3 identification, clonotype clustering and error correction. A nonparametric unseen species model with Euler transformation was used to estimate a lower bound on total TCR beta diversity. TCRdb's own reprocessing of the public reads used fastp at Q25 and MiXCR and kept productive beta chains. All rows with the same CDR3 protein become a single entry with the most common DNA and genes. In this record, the V and J calls reflect TCRdb's handling and not the investigators' own analysis. The sample includes roughly 2 million distinct CDR3 sequences, with about 50% observed a single time. The top ten clonotypes cover around 2.1% of the sample.

Systemically healthy Caucasian individuals from Russia, roughly 40 in total and aged about 6 to 100 years, were included as donors. Each donor gave 8 to 10 milliliters of peripheral blood, drawn into EDTA-treated Vacutainer tubes. Ficoll-Paque density-gradient centrifugation was used to isolate PBMCs, with at least 6.5 million obtained per sample. Total RNA, at least 5.5 micrograms per sample, was extracted from PBMCs with Trizol reagent. The percentages of naive CD45RAhigh/CD27high T cells were determined by flow cytometry on a PBMC aliquot from every donor. Beyond this particular receptor, the publication reports: Estimates of total diversity from one million sequenced T cells were regarded as lower bounds and underestimates. Because profiling used bulk unsorted PBMCs, naive and antigen-experienced compartments could not be compared conclusively. Compared with the aged group, the long-lived group had more naive CD4+ T cells, fewer expanded clones and increased TCR diversity, a pattern suggesting age selection. The CMV infection status of donors was not known, potentially confounding age-related changes in expanded clonotypes. Observed TCR beta diversity per million T cells fell roughly linearly with age, and a significant reduction was already apparent by age around 40. The percentage of naive T cells measured by flow cytometry correlated strongly with observed TCR beta diversity.

A word on this clonotype: Which antigen it targets is not known. No quality values exist for individual bases; no much larger clone is one base distant.

The sample consisted of blood. This TCR derives from a woman in her forties in good health.

The sequence in DNA is TGTGCCAGCAGCCGAGACAGGGCGGCTGAGCAGTTCTTC. Its amino acids are CASSRDRAAEQFF. The sequence is built from TRBV7-2 and TRBJ2-1; a stretch of 7 junction bases matches TRBD1. The CDR3 starts with the cysteine, ends with the phenylalanine, and has 13 residues. The read is trimmed to its CDR3 DNA, 39 bases read in frame from base 1. V has 5 bases trimmed and J has 9 bases trimmed; junction bases matching no gene number 7. The germline V gene gives CDR1 as SGHTA and CDR2 as FQGNSA.